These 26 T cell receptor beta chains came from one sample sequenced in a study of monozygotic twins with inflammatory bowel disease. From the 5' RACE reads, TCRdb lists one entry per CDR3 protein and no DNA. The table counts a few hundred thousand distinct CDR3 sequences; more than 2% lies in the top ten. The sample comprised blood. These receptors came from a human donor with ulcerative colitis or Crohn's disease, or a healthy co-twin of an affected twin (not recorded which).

The CDR3 is CASSVQGVTEAFF. V gene TRBV5-1 combines with J gene TRBJ1-1; TCRdb picks TRBD1, but there is no DNA to check that call. The length of the CDR3 is 13 residues. Germline V gene sequence: CDR1 SGHRS, CDR2 YFSETQ.

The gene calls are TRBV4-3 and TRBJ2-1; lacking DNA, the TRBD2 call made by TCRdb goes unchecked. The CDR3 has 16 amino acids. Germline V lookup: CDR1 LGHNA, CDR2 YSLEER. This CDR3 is CASSHGTSGRANEQFF.

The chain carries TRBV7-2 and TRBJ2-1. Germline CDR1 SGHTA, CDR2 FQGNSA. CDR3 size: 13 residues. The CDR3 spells CASSRDNFSEQFF.

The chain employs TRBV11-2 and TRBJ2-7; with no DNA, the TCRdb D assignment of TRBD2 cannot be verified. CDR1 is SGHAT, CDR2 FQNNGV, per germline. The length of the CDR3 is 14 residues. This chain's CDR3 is CASKLAGGSYEQYF. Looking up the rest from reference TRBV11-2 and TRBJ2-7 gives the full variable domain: EAGVAQSPRYKIIEKRQSVAFWCNPISGHATLYWYQQILGQGPKLLIQFQNNGVVDDSQLPKDRFSAERLKGVDSTLKIQPAKLEDSAVYLCASKLAGGSYEQYFGPGTRLTVT.

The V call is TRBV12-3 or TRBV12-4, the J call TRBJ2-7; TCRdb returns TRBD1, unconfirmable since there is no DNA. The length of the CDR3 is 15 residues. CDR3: CASSSRTSYPYEQYF.

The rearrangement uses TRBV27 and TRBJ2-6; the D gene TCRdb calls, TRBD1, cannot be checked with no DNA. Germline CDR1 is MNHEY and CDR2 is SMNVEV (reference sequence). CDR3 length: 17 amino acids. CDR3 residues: CASSPYGLSSGANVLTF.

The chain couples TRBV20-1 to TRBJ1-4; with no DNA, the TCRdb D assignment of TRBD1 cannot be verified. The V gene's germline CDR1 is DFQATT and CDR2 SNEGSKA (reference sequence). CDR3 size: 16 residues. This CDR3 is CSARDLNRATNEKLFF.

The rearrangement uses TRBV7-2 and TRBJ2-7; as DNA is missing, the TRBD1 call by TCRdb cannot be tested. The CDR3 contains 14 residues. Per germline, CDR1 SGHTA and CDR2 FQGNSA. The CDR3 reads CASSLVGRDYEQYF.

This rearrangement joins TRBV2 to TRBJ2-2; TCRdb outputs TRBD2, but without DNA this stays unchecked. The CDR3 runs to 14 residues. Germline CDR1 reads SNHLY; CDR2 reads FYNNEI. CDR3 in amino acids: CASSTTSRAGELFF.

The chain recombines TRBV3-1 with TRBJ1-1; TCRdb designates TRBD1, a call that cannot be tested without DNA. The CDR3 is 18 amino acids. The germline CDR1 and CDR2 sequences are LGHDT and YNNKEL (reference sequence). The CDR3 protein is CASSPPVLGTGRYTEAFF. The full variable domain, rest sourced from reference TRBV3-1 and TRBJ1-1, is DTAVSQTPKYLVTQMGNDKSIKCEQNLGHDTMYWYKQDSKKFLKIMFSYNNKELIINETVPNRFSPKSPDKAHLNLHINSLELGDSAVYFCASSPPVLGTGRYTEAFFGQGTRLTVV.

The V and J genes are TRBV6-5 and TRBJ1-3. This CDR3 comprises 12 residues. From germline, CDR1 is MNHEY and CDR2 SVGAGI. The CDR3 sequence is CASAGSGNTIYF.

Here the CDR3 reads CASSLWGQGASPNTGELFF. This rearrangement joins TRBV7-6 to TRBJ2-2; TCRdb's assignment of TRBD1 cannot be checked, as there is no DNA. The germline CDR1 and CDR2 sequences are SGHVS and FNYEAQ. The CDR3 contains 19 residues.

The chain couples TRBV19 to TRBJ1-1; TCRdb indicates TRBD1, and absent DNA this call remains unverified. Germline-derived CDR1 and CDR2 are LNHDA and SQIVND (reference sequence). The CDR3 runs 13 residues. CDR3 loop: CASSIWGASEAFF.

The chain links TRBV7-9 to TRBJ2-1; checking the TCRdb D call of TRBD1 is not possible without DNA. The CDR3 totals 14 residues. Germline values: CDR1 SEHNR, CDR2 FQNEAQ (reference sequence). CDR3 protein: CASSGPGTTNEQFF.

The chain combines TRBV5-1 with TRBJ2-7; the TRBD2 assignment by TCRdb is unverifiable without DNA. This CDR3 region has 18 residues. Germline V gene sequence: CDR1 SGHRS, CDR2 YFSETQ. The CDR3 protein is CASSLRPGPTAPSYEQYF.

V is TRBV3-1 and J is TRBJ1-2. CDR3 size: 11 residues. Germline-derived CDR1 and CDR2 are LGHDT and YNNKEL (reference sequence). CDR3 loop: CASSHEQGYTF.

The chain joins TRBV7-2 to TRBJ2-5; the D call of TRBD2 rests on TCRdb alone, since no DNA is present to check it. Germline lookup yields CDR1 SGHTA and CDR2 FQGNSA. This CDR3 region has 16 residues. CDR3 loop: CASSPVRLAGGETQYF.

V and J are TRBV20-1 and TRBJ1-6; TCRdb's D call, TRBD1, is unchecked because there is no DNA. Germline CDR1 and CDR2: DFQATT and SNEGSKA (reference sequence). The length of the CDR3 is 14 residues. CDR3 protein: CSAFWTGGNSPLHF.

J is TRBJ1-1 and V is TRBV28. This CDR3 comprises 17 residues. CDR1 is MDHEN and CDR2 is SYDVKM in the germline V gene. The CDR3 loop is CASSLISRSKGGTEAFF.

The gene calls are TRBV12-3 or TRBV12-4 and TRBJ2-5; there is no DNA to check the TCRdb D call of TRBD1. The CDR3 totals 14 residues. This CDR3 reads CASTMDREGETQYF.

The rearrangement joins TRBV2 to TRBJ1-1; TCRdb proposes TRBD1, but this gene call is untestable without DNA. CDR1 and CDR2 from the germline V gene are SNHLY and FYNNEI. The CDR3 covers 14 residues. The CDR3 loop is CASSEWGLGTEAFF. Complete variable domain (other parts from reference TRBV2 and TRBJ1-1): EPEVTQTPSHQVTQMGQEVILRCVPISNHLYFYWYRQILGQKVEFLVSFYNNEISEKSEIFDDQFSVERPDGSNFTLKIRSTKLEDSAMYFCASSEWGLGTEAFFGQGTRLTVV.

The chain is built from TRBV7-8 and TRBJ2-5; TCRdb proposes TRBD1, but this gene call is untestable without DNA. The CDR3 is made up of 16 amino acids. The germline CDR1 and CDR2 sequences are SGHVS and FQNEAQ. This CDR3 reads CASSLGGGSWGETQYF.

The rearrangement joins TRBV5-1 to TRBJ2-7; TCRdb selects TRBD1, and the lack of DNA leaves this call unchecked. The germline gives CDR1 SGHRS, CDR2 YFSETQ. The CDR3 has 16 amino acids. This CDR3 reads CASSSFSTGTGSEQYF.

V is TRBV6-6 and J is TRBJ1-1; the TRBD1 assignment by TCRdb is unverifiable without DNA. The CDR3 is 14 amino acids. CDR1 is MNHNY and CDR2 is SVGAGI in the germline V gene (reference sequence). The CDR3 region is CASSYDRGGTEAFF.

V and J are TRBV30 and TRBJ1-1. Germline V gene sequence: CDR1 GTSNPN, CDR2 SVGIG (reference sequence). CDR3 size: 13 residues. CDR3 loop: CAWSVRVSGEAFF.

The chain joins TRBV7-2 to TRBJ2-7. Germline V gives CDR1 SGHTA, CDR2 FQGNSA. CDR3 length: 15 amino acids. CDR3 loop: CASSSNYPKGNEQYF.